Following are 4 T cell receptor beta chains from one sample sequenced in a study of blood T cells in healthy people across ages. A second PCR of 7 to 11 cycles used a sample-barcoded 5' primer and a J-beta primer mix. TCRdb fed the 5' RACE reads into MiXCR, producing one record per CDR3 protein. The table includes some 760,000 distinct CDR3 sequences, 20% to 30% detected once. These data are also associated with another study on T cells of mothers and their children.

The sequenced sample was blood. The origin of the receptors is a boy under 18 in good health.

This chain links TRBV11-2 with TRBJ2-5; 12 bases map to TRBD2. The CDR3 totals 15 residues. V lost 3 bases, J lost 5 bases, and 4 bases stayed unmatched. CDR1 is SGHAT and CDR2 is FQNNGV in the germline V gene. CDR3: CASSFSGTSGETQYF. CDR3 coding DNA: TGTGCCAGCAGCTTCTCCGGGACTAGCGGGGAGACCCAGTACTTC.

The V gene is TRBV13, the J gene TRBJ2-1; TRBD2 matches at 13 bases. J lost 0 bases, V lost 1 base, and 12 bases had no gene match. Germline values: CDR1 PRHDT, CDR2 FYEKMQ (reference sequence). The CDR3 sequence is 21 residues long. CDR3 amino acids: CASSLVGFGLAGESSYNEQFF. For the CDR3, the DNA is TGTGCCAGCAGCTTAGTGGGCTTCGGACTAGCGGGGGAAAGCTCCTACAATGAGCAGTTCTTC.

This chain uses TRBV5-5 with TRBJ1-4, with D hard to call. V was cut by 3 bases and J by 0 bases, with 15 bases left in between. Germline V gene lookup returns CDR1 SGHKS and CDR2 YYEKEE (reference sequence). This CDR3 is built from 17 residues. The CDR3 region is CASSWPRGDPTNEKLFF. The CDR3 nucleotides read TGTGCCAGCAGCTGGCCCCGCGGAGACCCAACTAATGAAAAACTGTTTTTT.

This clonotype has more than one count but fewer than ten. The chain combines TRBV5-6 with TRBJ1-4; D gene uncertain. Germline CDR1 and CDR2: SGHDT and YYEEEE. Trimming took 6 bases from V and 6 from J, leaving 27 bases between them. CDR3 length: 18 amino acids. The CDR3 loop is CASTPREALTRPDEKLFF. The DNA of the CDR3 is TGTGCCAGCACCCCCCGGGAGGCACTAACGCGACCCGATGAAAAACTGTTTTTT.